These 23 T cell receptor beta chains originate from one sample sequenced in a study of blood T cell repertoires in COVID-19. Assay: immunoSEQ multiplex PCR; the TCRdb copy retains only in-frame clones and omits some. The table includes 100,000 to 120,000 clones, 90% detected once. Sequenced: peripheral blood. The source is a woman between 45 and 65 years old with acute or convalescent COVID-19.

The V gene is TRBV3-1 (or the pseudogene TRBV3-2), the J gene TRBJ1-4, with TRBD1 as a possible D gene (5 bases). The ends were cut back, 3 bases at V and 2 bases at J, with 10 bases in the middle. The CDR3 spans 15 residues. The germline V gene has CDR1 LGHDT and CDR2 YNNKEL (reference sequence). CDR3 amino acids: CASSQAGYTNEKLFF. DNA of the CDR3: TGTGCCAGCAGCCAGGCAGGGTACACTAATGAAAAACTGTTTTTT.

The CDR3 here is CASSFTGTKNSPLHF. CDR3 DNA: TGTGCCAGCAGTTTCACCGGGACAAAGAATTCACCCCTCCACTTT. The rearrangement joins TRBV28 to TRBJ1-6, with a possible D match to TRBD1 (6 bases). In germline, CDR1 is MDHEN, CDR2 SYDVKM. The CDR3 length is 15 residues. Trimming took 3 bases from V and 7 from J, leaving 13 bases between them.

The chain has TRBV2 and TRBJ1-4; D is possibly TRBD1 (6 bases). In germline, CDR1 is SNHLY, CDR2 FYNNEI. V was clipped by 7 bases and J by 5 bases, with 8 bases between them. CDR3 length: 12 residues. The CDR3 sequence is CASNRANEKLFF. The CDR3 region has the DNA TGTGCCAGCAACAGGGCCAATGAAAAACTGTTTTTT.

The genes are TRBV21-1 and TRBJ1-5; whether TRBD1, the table's D call, matches the DNA was not checked. TRBV21-1 has pseudogene status. The CDR3 is made up of 19 amino acids. This CDR3 is CASSKRGQGVKFSNQPQHF. In DNA, the CDR3 is TGTGCCAGCAGCAAAAGGGGACAGGGGGTGAAATTCAGCAATCAGCCCCAGCATTTT.

This clone was found once. The rearrangement joins TRBV12-3 or TRBV12-4 to TRBJ1-1; TRBD1 aligns across 7 bases. This CDR3 has 13 residues. The V and J ends lost 6 bases and 4 bases, in that order; junction bases with no gene match: 5. DNA for the CDR3: TGTGCCAGCAGACCTTCAGGGGGCACTGAAGCTTTCTTT. Translated: CASRPSGGTEAFF.

The chain recombines TRBV7-6 with TRBJ2-2; 8 bases are shared with TRBD1. The CDR3 loop spans 17 amino acids. Germline CDR1 is SGHVS and CDR2 is FNYEAQ. The V and J ends lost 1 base and 2 bases, in that order; junction bases with no gene match: 6. CDR3: CASSLGAGGFNTGELFF. The CDR3 DNA reads as TGTGCCAGCAGCTTAGGTGCAGGGGGCTTTAACACCGGGGAGCTGTTTTTT.

The rearrangement uses TRBV9 and TRBJ2-1, with D unclear. Germline V CDR1 and CDR2: SGDLS, YYNGEE. Trimming removed 8 bases at V and 1 base at J, with 10 bases between. The CDR3 is 13 amino acids. The CDR3: CASGRESYNEQFF. CDR3 DNA sequence: TGTGCCAGTGGTCGTGAGTCCTACAATGAGCAGTTCTTC.

This clone appeared once. This rearrangement joins TRBV5-8 to TRBJ2-4, with a possible D match to TRBD2 (6 bases). Per the germline V gene, CDR1 is SGHTS and CDR2 is YDEGEE. Trimming left V 1 base short and J 5 bases short, with 16 bases between. The CDR3 consists of 16 residues. CDR3 sequence reads: CASSLNPYGGENIQYF. The CDR3 nucleotides read TGTGCCAGCAGCTTGAATCCATATGGCGGGGAAAACATTCAGTACTTC. Together with reference TRBV5-8 and TRBJ2-4, the CDR3 gives the full variable domain: EAGVTQSPTHLIKTRGQQATLRCSPISGHTSVYWYQQALGLGLQFLLWYDEGEERNRGNFPPRFSGRQFPNYSSELNVNALELEDSALYLCASSLNPYGGENIQYFGAGTRLSVL.

The chain joins TRBV7-3 to TRBJ1-4; 9 bases fit TRBD1. Trimming took 4 bases from V and 8 from J; bases not matched to a gene: 8. This CDR3 comprises 15 residues. CDR1 and CDR2 from the germline V gene are SGHTA and FQGTGA. Here the CDR3 reads CASSWSRTGEEKLFF. CDR3 in DNA: TGTGCCAGCAGCTGGAGCCGGACAGGGGAAGAAAAACTGTTTTTT.

This chain joins TRBV19 and TRBJ2-5, with TRBD1 matching 7 bases. The germline CDR1 and CDR2 sequences are LNHDA and SQIVND (reference sequence). J was trimmed by 1 base and V by 5 bases; bases with no gene match: 4. The CDR3 is made up of 14 amino acids. As DNA, the CDR3 is TGTGCCAGTAGTGGACAGGCGACCCAAGAGACCCAGTACTTC. As protein: CASSGQATQETQYF.

For this clone: Other nucleotide sequences from this sample produce the same CDR3. The chain links TRBV3-1 (or the pseudogene TRBV3-2) to TRBJ2-7; D is ambiguous. V was cut by 1 base and J by 7 bases, with 5 bases left in between. The CDR3 is 11 amino acids. CDR1 LGHDT and CDR2 YNNKEL come from the germline V gene (reference sequence). CDR3 nucleotides: TGTGCCAGCAGCCAAGCAGGAGAGCAGTACTTC. Protein product: CASSQAGEQYF.

The J gene is TRBJ2-7, the V gene TRBV4-1, with 8 bases that match TRBD2. The CDR3 contains 15 residues. Losses at the gene ends were 0 bases for V and 4 bases for J; bases not matched to a gene: 5. CDR1 and CDR2 from the germline V gene are MGHRA and YSYEKL. This CDR3 reads CASSQDPGGAYEQYF. The CDR3 nucleotides read TGCGCCAGCAGCCAAGATCCGGGAGGGGCGTACGAGCAGTACTTC.

CDR3 amino acids: CASSTYREKQPQHF. DNA for the CDR3: TGTGCCAGCAGCACATACAGGGAGAAGCAGCCCCAGCATTTT. V gene TRBV7-2 combines with J gene TRBJ1-5; perhaps TRBD1 as D (6 bases). The V end was cut by 5 bases, the J end by 7 bases, with 15 bases between. This CDR3 region has 14 residues. Germline CDR1 SGHTA, CDR2 FQGNSA.

The rearrangement joins TRBV28 to TRBJ1-4; 7 bases are shared with TRBD1. CDR3 length: 14 amino acids. With V trimmed by 2 bases and J by 12 bases, 9 bases remained unmatched. Germline V CDR1 and CDR2: MDHEN, SYDVKM. CDR3: CASSLQTSTGELFF. The CDR3 coding sequence is TGTGCCAGCAGTTTACAAACAAGTACAGGGGAACTGTTTTTT.

The rearrangement joins TRBV27 to TRBJ1-3, with 9 bases that match TRBD1. Germline lookup yields CDR1 MNHEY and CDR2 SMNVEV (reference sequence). Trimming removed 2 bases from V and 0 bases from J; junction bases left unmatched: 8. The CDR3 covers 18 residues. In DNA, the CDR3 is TGTGCCAGCAGTTTAAAGGGACAGGGTGGATTCTCTGGAAACACCATATATTTT. This translates into CASSLKGQGGFSGNTIYF.

This clone was detected a few times. The rearrangement links TRBV3-1 (or the pseudogene TRBV3-2) to TRBJ2-7; D might be TRBD1 (6 bases). The V gene's germline CDR1 is LGHDT and CDR2 YNNKEL (reference sequence). CDR3 size: 13 residues. Trimming took off 7 bases at V and 0 bases at J, with 10 bases between the two ends. The CDR3, as DNA: TGTGCCAGCACCGACAGGAGCTCCTACGAGCAGTACTTC. This gives the protein CASTDRSSYEQYF.

V is TRBV7-2 and J is TRBJ2-3; TRBD2 agrees at 9 bases. There are 16 residues in the CDR3. CDR1 is SGHTA, CDR2 FQGNSA, per germline. V was pared by 5 bases and J by 2 bases, with 8 bases of the junction left unmatched. The CDR3 sequence: CASSILAGALTDTQYF. The CDR3 coding sequence is TGTGCCAGCAGCATCTTAGCGGGAGCGCTCACAGATACGCAGTATTTT.

The CDR3 spells CASRPNRDRGDNEQFF. DNA of the CDR3: TGTGCCAGCAGGCCTAACCGGGACAGGGGCGACAATGAGCAGTTCTTC. The rearrangement uses TRBV28 and TRBJ2-1; 10 positions match TRBD1. The V gene end was trimmed by 6 bases and the J gene end by 5 bases; junction bases not matched to a gene: 10. The germline CDR1 and CDR2 sequences are MDHEN and SYDVKM. The CDR3 loop spans 16 amino acids.

The rearrangement uses TRBV29-1 and TRBJ1-2; 8 nucleotides match TRBD1. After removal of 0 bases from V and 7 bases from J, the junction contained 4 bases not matched to a gene. The CDR3 sequence is 13 residues long. Germline V lookup: CDR1 SQVTM, CDR2 ANQGSEA. In nucleotides, the CDR3 is TGCAGCGTTGAAGACGGCAGGGGGCCTGGCTACACCTTC. Amino acid sequence: CSVEDGRGPGYTF. The full variable domain, rest sourced from reference TRBV29-1 and TRBJ1-2, is SAVISQKPSRDICQRGTSLTIQCQVDSQVTMMFWYRQQPGQSLTLIATANQGSEATYESGFVIDKFPISRPNLTFSTLTVSNMSPEDSSIYLCSVEDGRGPGYTFGSGTRLTVV.

The chain employs TRBV2 and TRBJ1-2; D is unresolved. Germline V gene data show CDR1 as SNHLY and CDR2 as FYNNEI. The CDR3 spans 16 residues. Trimming shortened V by 7 bases and J by 0 bases, and 18 bases separated the two germline ends. Here the CDR3 DNA reads TGTGCCAGCACTCTCTCCACGGCAGGTTCTAACTATGGCTACACCTTC. Amino acids: CASTLSTAGSNYGYTF.

This chain uses TRBV9 with TRBJ2-3, with D hard to call. The germline gives CDR1 SGDLS, CDR2 YYNGEE. Trimming pared 0 bases from V and 4 bases from J, leaving 3 bases between. This CDR3 spans 12 amino acids. CDR3 loop: CASSVGADTQYF. The CDR3 DNA reads TGTGCCAGCAGCGTAGGCGCAGATACGCAGTATTTT.

This clone was seen a handful of times. The chain is built from TRBV27 and TRBJ1-1; 7 bases align to TRBD1. CDR1 is MNHEY, CDR2 SMNVEV, per germline (reference sequence). The CDR3 has 18 amino acids. The junction had 14 bases not matched to a gene; V was cut back by 0 bases and J by 4 bases. CDR3 sequence: CASSLSSSQGGGSTEAFF. As DNA, the CDR3 is TGTGCCAGCAGTTTATCATCATCACAAGGGGGCGGGTCCACTGAAGCTTTCTTT.

V and J are TRBV20-1 and TRBJ1-5; a weak D match, TRBD1 (6 bases). The germline gives CDR1 DFQATT, CDR2 SNEGSKA (reference sequence). V was shortened by 6 bases and J by 15 bases, with 18 bases between the two germline ends. This CDR3 is 11 amino acids long. This CDR3 reads CSALSDRGRHF. CDR3 DNA sequence: TGCAGTGCCCTCTCGGACAGAGGCCGGCATTTT.